This is a list of T cell receptor beta chains from one sample in a study of blood T cells in healthy people across ages. TCRdb re-analysed the 5' RACE reads in MiXCR, keeping a single row per CDR3 protein. The sample contains fewer than 1,000,000 distinct CDR3 sequences, around 45% of which appear only once. The specimen was blood. The receptors here all came from an older man in good health. Each CDR3 is given with its conserved first and last residue. D genes are given only for firm matches.

D gene,J gene,V gene,CDR3 protein
.,TRBJ2-1,TRBV9,CASSVGGGDEQFF
TRBD2,TRBJ2-1,TRBV24-1,CATSKTSGSSRNEQFF
.,TRBJ2-1,TRBV5-1,CASSRTGGRNEQFF
.,TRBJ1-5,TRBV12-3/TRBV12-4,CASSAPGTPQHF
TRBD2,TRBJ2-5,TRBV13,CASSPSGTKGIETQYF
TRBD1,.,TRBV29-1,CSDRDRDYNEQYF
TRBD1,TRBJ2-4,TRBV5-1,CASSLVLGQALGEQYF
TRBD2,TRBJ2-5,TRBV24-1,CAASDPGTSGRLGETQYF
.,TRBJ2-3,TRBV7-2,CASSPRLFIDTQYF
TRBD1,TRBJ2-1,TRBV25-1,CASSEPGQHNEQFF
.,TRBJ1-5,TRBV3-1,CASSDTWRGSNQPQHF
TRBD2,TRBJ2-1,TRBV6-2/TRBV6-3,CASGLAEYNEQFF
.,TRBJ2-5,TRBV7-2,CASSLDSLSTQYF
TRBD2,TRBJ2-3,TRBV6-2/TRBV6-3,CASRTVRLAYSTDTQYF
TRBD2,TRBJ2-7,TRBV11-2,CASSLGTSGRVRAQYF
.,TRBJ1-5,TRBV20-1,CSARGYRQVIGNQPQHF
TRBD1,TRBJ2-3,TRBV5-1,CASSFRPRDSDTQYF
.,TRBJ2-1,TRBV5-1,CASSTQTASNEQFF
.,TRBJ2-1,TRBV4-1,CASSQAGDHEQFF
.,TRBJ2-5,TRBV12-3/TRBV12-4,CASSPTVGPSDEQYF
.,TRBJ2-1,TRBV7-3,CASSLARATYNEQFF